The rows below give T cell receptor beta chains drawn from one sample of a study of Graves' ophthalmopathy and Graves' hyperthyroidism. TCRdb itself ran the multiplex PCR reads through MiXCR, one entry per CDR3 protein. The sample lists 300,000 to 450,000 distinct CDR3 sequences, roughly 17% seen once, with 2.4% in the top ten. The sample taken for sequencing was peripheral blood. The receptors shown here come from an adult woman with stable Graves' hyperthyroidism. Each CDR3 is given with its conserved first and last residue. D genes are given only for firm matches. The size field is filled for only some rows; it gives once, few, many or a size class.

J gene: TRBJ2-5; D gene: TRBD1; clone size: many; V gene: TRBV7-2; CDR3 DNA: TGTGCCAGCTCACCTGACAGGGGTCGCGAGACCCAGTACTTC; CDR3 protein: CASSPDRGRETQYF
J gene: TRBJ1-2; D gene: .; clone size: many; V gene: TRBV4-2; CDR3 DNA: TGTGCCAGCAGCCCTACTTGGGGGGGATACTATGGCTACACCTTC; CDR3 protein: CASSPTWGGYYGYTF
J gene: TRBJ2-2; D gene: .; clone size: .; V gene: TRBV28; CDR3 DNA: TGTGCCAGCATTATGCACACCGGGGAGCTGTTTTTT; CDR3 protein: CASIMHTGELFF
J gene: TRBJ2-2; D gene: .; clone size: few; V gene: TRBV12-3/TRBV12-4; CDR3 DNA: TGTGCCAGCTCCCCGGGACATCGGAGGCCTGACACCGGGGAGCTGTTTTTT; CDR3 protein: CASSPGHRRPDTGELFF
J gene: TRBJ2-1; D gene: TRBD2; clone size: .; V gene: TRBV11-1; CDR3 DNA: TGTGCCAGCAGCTTAGCTGGGCTAGCGGGAGGGCCGCCCTACAATGAGCAGTTCTTC; CDR3 protein: CASSLAGLAGGPPYNEQFF
J gene: TRBJ2-2; D gene: .; clone size: many; V gene: TRBV7-3; CDR3 DNA: TGTGCCAGCAGCCGCGATCGCGGCACCGGGGAGCTGTTTTTT; CDR3 protein: CASSRDRGTGELFF
J gene: TRBJ2-7; D gene: TRBD2; clone size: many; V gene: TRBV20-1; CDR3 DNA: TGCAGTGCCCCAAGCGGGAGAGGGCCCTACGAGCAGTACTTC; CDR3 protein: CSAPSGRGPYEQYF
J gene: TRBJ1-2; D gene: .; clone size: many; V gene: TRBV20-1; CDR3 DNA: TGCAGTGCTAGAGCCAAAAGGGCACCAACCATTAACTATGGCTACACCTTC; CDR3 protein: CSARAKRAPTINYGYTF
J gene: TRBJ2-7; D gene: .; clone size: many; V gene: TRBV15; CDR3 DNA: TGTGCCACCAGCAGAGAGGCTTTAGGCGAGCAGTACTTC; CDR3 protein: CATSREALGEQYF
J gene: TRBJ2-7; D gene: TRBD1; clone size: .; V gene: TRBV2; CDR3 DNA: TGTGCCAGCAGTTCGGAACCGGGACAGTACACCTACGAGCAGTACTTC; CDR3 protein: CASSSEPGQYTYEQYF
J gene: TRBJ2-5; D gene: TRBD1; clone size: many; V gene: TRBV5-1; CDR3 DNA: TGCGCCAGCAGCGGGGACAGGGGATTAGGGGAGACCCAGTACTTC; CDR3 protein: CASSGDRGLGETQYF
J gene: TRBJ2-5; D gene: TRBD1; clone size: many; V gene: TRBV3-1; CDR3 DNA: TGTGCCAGCACTGGACAGGCAAAAGAGACCCAGTACTTC; CDR3 protein: CASTGQAKETQYF
J gene: TRBJ1-5; D gene: .; clone size: .; V gene: TRBV6-4; CDR3 DNA: TGTGCCAGCAAAACGGGACACAGACCACCTAATAGCAATCAGCCCCAGCATTTT; CDR3 protein: CASKTGHRPPNSNQPQHF
J gene: TRBJ2-7; D gene: .; clone size: many; V gene: TRBV4-2; CDR3 DNA: TGTGCCAGCAGCCTCGGAGTGACTAAATCCTACGAGCAGTACTTC; CDR3 protein: CASSLGVTKSYEQYF
J gene: TRBJ1-1; D gene: TRBD1; clone size: few; V gene: TRBV18; CDR3 DNA: TGTGCCAGCTCACCACCGGGACAGGGGGGTGTTAGCACTGAAGCTTTCTTT; CDR3 protein: CASSPPGQGGVSTEAFF
J gene: TRBJ2-7; D gene: .; clone size: many; V gene: TRBV28; CDR3 DNA: TGTGCCAGTCATCGTAGAGCGGGCTACGAGCAGTACTTC; CDR3 protein: CASHRRAGYEQYF
J gene: TRBJ2-2; D gene: .; clone size: .; V gene: TRBV6-2/TRBV6-3; CDR3 DNA: TGTGCCAGCAGTTCCACGGACACCGGGGAGCTGTTTTTT; CDR3 protein: CASSSTDTGELFF
J gene: TRBJ2-5; D gene: TRBD2; clone size: few; V gene: TRBV14; CDR3 DNA: TGTGCCAGCAGCCAAGCCGGAGGACTAGCGGGAGGCCAAGAGACCCAGTACTTC; CDR3 protein: CASSQAGGLAGGQETQYF
J gene: TRBJ1-1; D gene: .; clone size: once; V gene: TRBV2; CDR3 DNA: TGTGCCAGCACCCTCGACGGGGGAACGGCTGAAGCTTTCTTT; CDR3 protein: CASTLDGGTAEAFF
J gene: TRBJ2-4; D gene: .; clone size: many; V gene: TRBV28; CDR3 DNA: TGTGCCAGCAGCATGCTTCTATTAGCCAAAAACATTCAGTACTTC; CDR3 protein: CASSMLLLAKNIQYF
J gene: TRBJ2-2; D gene: TRBD1; clone size: .; V gene: TRBV11-1; CDR3 DNA: TGTGCCAGCTCCTATTCTCGGGGACAGGGTTACACCGGGGAGCTGTTTTTT; CDR3 protein: CASSYSRGQGYTGELFF
J gene: TRBJ2-2; D gene: .; clone size: many; V gene: TRBV7-6; CDR3 DNA: TGTGCCAGCAGCTTAGAGGGTCCCGCGAACACCGGGGAGCTGTTTTTT; CDR3 protein: CASSLEGPANTGELFF
J gene: TRBJ2-5; D gene: .; clone size: many; V gene: TRBV6-2/TRBV6-3; CDR3 DNA: TGTGCCAGCAGTGAGATCTCCGGGACCGGGAAAGAGACCCAGTACTTC; CDR3 protein: CASSEISGTGKETQYF
J gene: TRBJ2-7; D gene: .; clone size: many; V gene: TRBV5-1; CDR3 DNA: TGCGCCAGCAGCCCGAGCCACACCGGGACACTATACGAGCAGTACTTC; CDR3 protein: CASSPSHTGTLYEQYF
J gene: TRBJ1-2; D gene: TRBD1; clone size: few; V gene: TRBV4-1; CDR3 DNA: TGCGCCAGCAGCCAATCTCCGGGACAGGGTACCTATGGCTACACCTTC; CDR3 protein: CASSQSPGQGTYGYTF
J gene: TRBJ1-1; D gene: .; clone size: many; V gene: TRBV12-3/TRBV12-4; CDR3 DNA: TGTGCCAGCAGTTTAGACCGCGGAGGGACTGAAGCTTTCTTT; CDR3 protein: CASSLDRGGTEAFF
J gene: TRBJ2-7; D gene: .; clone size: many; V gene: TRBV7-9; CDR3 DNA: TGTGCCAGCAGCCCCCGGACCAAGTACGAGCAGTACTTC; CDR3 protein: CASSPRTKYEQYF
J gene: TRBJ2-7; D gene: TRBD1; clone size: once; V gene: TRBV2; CDR3 DNA: TGTGCCAGCAGGGATCCGGGACAGAAGTCTTACGAGCAGTACTTC; CDR3 protein: CASRDPGQKSYEQYF
J gene: TRBJ2-6; D gene: .; clone size: many; V gene: TRBV30; CDR3 DNA: TGTGCCTGGAGCGGCCTTGGGGCGACTGGGGCCAACGTCCTGACTTTC; CDR3 protein: CAWSGLGATGANVLTF